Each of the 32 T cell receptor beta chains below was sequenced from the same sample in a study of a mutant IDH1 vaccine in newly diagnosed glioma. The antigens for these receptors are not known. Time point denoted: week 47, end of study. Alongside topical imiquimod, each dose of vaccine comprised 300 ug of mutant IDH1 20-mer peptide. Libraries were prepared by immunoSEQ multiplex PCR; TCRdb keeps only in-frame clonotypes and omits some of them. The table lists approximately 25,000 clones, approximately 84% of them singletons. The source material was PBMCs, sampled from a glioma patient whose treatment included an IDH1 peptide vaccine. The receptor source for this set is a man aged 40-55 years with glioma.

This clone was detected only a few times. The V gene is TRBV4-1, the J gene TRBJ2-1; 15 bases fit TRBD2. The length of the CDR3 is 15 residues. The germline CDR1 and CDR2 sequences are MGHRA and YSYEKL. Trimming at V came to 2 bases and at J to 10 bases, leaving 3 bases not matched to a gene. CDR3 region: CASSQQGLAGGEQFF. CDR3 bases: TGCGCCAGCAGCCAACAAGGACTAGCGGGAGGGGAGCAGTTCTTC.

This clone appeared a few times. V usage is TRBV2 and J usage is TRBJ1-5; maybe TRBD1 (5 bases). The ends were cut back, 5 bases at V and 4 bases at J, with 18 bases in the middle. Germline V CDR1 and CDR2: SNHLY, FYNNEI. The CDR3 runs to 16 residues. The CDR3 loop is CASSSLGPGGNQPQHF. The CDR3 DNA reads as TGTGCCAGCAGTAGTTTGGGGCCCGGGGGAAATCAGCCCCAGCATTTT.

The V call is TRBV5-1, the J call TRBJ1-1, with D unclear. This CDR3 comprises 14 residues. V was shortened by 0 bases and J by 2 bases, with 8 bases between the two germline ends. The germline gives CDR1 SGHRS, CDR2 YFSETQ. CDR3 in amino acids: CASSLGTENTEAFF. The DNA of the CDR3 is TGCGCCAGCAGCTTGGGGACGGAAAACACTGAAGCTTTCTTT.

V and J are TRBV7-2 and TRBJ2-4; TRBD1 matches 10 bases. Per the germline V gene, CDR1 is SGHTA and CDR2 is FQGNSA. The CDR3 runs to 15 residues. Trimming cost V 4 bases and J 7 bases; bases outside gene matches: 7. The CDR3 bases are TGTGCCAGCAGCTCAGCGGGACAGGGGAGGAACATTCAGTACTTC. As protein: CASSSAGQGRNIQYF.

For the CDR3, the DNA is TGTGCCAGCAGCAAAGAGGGCAGGGGGAATGGAAACACCATATATTTT. This codes for CASSKEGRGNGNTIYF. The chain recombines TRBV21-1 with TRBJ1-3; the table assigns TRBD1, which was not confirmed against the DNA. TRBV21-1 is classified as a pseudogene. CDR3 length equals 16 residues.

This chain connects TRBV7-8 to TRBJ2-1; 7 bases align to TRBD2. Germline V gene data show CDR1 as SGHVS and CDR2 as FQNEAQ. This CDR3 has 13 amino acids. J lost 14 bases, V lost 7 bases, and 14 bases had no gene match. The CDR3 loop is CASNPGPRTRKFF. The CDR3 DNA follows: TGTGCCAGCAACCCCGGACCTCGGACTAGAAAGTTCTTC.

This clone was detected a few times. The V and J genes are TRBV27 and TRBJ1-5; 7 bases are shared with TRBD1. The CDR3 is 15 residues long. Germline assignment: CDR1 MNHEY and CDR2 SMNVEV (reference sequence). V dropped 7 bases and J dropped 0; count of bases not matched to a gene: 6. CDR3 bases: TGTGCCAGCACAAAGACAGGGATTAGCAATCAGCCCCAGCATTTT. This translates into CASTKTGISNQPQHF.

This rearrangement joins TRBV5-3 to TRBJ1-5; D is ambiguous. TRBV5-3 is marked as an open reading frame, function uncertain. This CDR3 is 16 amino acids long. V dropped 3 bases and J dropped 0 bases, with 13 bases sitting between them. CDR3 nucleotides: TGTGCCAGAAGCTCCCTTGGGCGCTTTAGCAATCAGCCCCAGCATTTT. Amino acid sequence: CARSSLGRFSNQPQHF.

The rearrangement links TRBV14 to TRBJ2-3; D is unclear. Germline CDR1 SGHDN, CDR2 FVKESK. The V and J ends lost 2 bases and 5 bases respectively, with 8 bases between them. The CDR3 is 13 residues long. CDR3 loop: CASSQNLEDTQYF. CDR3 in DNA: TGTGCCAGCAGCCAAAACTTGGAAGATACGCAGTATTTT.

The DNA for the CDR3 is TGTGCCAGCAGCTTAGCAAGGATAGCGGGAGGATGGGATACGCAGTATTTT. This encodes CASSLARIAGGWDTQYF. J is TRBJ2-3 and V is TRBV7-8; 10 nucleotides line up with TRBD2. The length of the CDR3 is 17 residues. Germline V gives CDR1 SGHVS, CDR2 FQNEAQ. Unmatched junction bases numbered 9, after V lost 0 bases and J lost 6 bases. The full variable domain, with the rest looked up from reference TRBV7-8 and TRBJ2-3, is GAGVSQSPRYKVAKRGQDVALRCDPISGHVSLFWYQQALGQGPEFLTYFQNEAQLDKSGLPSDRFFAERPEGSVSTLKIQRTQQEDSAVYLCASSLARIAGGWDTQYFGPGTRLTVL.

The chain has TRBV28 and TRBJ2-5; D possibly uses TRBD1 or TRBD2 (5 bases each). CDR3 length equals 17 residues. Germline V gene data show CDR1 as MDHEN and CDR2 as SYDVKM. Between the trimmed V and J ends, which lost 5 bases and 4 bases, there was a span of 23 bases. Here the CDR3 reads CASSPPRGGGRGETQYF. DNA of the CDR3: TGTGCCAGCAGTCCACCGAGGGGTGGGGGTAGGGGAGAGACCCAGTACTTC.

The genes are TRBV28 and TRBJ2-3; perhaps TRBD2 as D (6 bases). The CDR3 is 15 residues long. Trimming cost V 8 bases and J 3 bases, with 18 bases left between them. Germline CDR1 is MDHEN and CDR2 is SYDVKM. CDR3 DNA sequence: TGTGCCAGCCCCGAGGGGCGGGAATTAACAGATACGCAGTATTTT. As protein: CASPEGRELTDTQYF. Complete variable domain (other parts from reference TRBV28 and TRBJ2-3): DVKVTQSSRYLVKRTGEKVFLECVQDMDHENMFWYRQDPGLGLRLIYFSYDVKMKEKGDIPEGYSVSREKKERFSLILESASTNQTSMYLCASPEGRELTDTQYFGPGTRLTVL.

The CDR3 protein is CASSPLAGEVDEQFF. The DNA of the CDR3 is TGTGCCAGCAGTCCTCTGGCGGGAGAAGTAGATGAGCAGTTCTTC. The genes are TRBV6-4 and TRBJ2-1, with TRBD2 matching over 7 bases. This CDR3 region has 15 residues. V shed 5 bases, J shed 8 bases, and the junction held 12 bases outside the gene matches. The germline V gene has CDR1 MRHNA and CDR2 SNTAGT.

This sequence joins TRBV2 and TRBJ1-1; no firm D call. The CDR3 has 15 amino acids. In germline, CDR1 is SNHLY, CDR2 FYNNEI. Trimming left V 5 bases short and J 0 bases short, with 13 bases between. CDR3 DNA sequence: TGTGCCAGCAGTCCAAGCGGCAGGATGAACACTGAAGCTTTCTTT. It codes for CASSPSGRMNTEAFF.

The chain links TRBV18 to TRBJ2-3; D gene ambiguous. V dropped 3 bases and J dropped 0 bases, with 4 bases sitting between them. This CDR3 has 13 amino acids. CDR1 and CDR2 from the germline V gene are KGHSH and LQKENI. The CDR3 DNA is TGTGCCAGCTCACCCGGGAGCACAGATACGCAGTATTTT. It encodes CASSPGSTDTQYF.

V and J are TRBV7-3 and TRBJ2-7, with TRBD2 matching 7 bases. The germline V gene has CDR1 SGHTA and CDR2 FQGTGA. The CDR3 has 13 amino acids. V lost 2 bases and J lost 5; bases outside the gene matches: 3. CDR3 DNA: TGTGCCAGCAGCTTACGGGCGGGGGACGAGCAGTACTTC. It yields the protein CASSLRAGDEQYF.

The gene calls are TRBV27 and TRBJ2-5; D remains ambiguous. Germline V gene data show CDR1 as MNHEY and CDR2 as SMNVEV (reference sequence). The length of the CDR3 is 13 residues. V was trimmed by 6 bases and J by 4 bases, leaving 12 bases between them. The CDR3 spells CASSRAVGETQYF. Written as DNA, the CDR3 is TGTGCCAGCAGCCGGGCTGTCGGAGAGACCCAGTACTTC.

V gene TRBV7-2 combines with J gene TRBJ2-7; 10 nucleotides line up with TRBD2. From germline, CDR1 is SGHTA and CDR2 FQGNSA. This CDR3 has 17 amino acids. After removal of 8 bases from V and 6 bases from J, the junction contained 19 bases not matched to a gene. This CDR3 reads CASFQWASGRGFVEQYF. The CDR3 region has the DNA TGTGCCAGCTTCCAGTGGGCTAGCGGGAGAGGGTTCGTCGAGCAGTACTTC. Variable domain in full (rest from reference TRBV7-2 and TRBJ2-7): GAGVSQSPSNKVTEKGKDVELRCDPISGHTALYWYRQSLGQGLEFLIYFQGNSAPDKSGLPSDRFSAERTGGSVSTLTIQRTQQEDSAVYLCASFQWASGRGFVEQYFGPGTRLTVT.

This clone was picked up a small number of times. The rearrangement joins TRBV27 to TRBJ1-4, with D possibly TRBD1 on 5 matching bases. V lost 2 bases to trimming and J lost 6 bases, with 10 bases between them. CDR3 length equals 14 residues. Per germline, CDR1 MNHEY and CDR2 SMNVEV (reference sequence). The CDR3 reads CASSLRGPHEKLFF. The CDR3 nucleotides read TGTGCCAGCAGTTTACGGGGCCCCCATGAAAAACTGTTTTTT. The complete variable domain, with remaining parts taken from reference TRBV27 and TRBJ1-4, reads EAQVTQNPRYLITVTGKKLTVTCSQNMNHEYMSWYRQDPGLGLRQIYYSMNVEVTDKGDVPEGYKVSRKEKRNFPLILESPSPNQTSLYFCASSLRGPHEKLFFGSGTQLSVL.

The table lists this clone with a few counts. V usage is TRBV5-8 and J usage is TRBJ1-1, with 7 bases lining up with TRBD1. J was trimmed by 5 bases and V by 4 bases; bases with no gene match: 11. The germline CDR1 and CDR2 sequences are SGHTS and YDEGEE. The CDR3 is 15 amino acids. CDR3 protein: CASSPNTGVGTEAFF. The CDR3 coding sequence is TGTGCCAGCAGCCCTAACACAGGGGTTGGAACTGAAGCTTTCTTT. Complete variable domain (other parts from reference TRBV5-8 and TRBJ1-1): EAGVTQSPTHLIKTRGQQATLRCSPISGHTSVYWYQQALGLGLQFLLWYDEGEERNRGNFPPRFSGRQFPNYSSELNVNALELEDSALYLCASSPNTGVGTEAFFGQGTRLTVV.

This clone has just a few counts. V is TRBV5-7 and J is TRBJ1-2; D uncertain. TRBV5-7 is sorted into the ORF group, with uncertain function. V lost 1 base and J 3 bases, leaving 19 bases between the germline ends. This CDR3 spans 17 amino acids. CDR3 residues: CASSLSGQVVEDYGYTF. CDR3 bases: TGTGCCAGCAGCTTGTCGGGTCAGGTGGTTGAGGACTATGGCTACACCTTC.

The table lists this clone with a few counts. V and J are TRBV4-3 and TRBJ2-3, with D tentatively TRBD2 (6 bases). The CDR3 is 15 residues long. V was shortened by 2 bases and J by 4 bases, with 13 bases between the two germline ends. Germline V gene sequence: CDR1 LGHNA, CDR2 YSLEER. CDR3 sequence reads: CASSQNPASADTQYF. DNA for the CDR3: TGCGCCAGCAGCCAAAACCCAGCTAGCGCAGATACGCAGTATTTT.

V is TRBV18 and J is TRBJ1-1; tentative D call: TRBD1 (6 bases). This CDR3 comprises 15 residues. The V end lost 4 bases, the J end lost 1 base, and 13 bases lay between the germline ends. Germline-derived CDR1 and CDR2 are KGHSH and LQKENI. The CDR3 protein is CASSRNRVGNTEAFF. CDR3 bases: TGTGCCAGCTCACGGAACAGGGTGGGGAACACTGAAGCTTTCTTT.

The CDR3 region is CASSLGDLPRQTQYF. As DNA, the CDR3 is TGCGCCAGCAGCTTGGGGGATCTCCCTCGGCAGACCCAGTACTTC. The genes are TRBV5-1 and TRBJ2-5; D is uncertain. Germline CDR1 and CDR2: SGHRS and YFSETQ. V was shortened by 0 bases and J by 6 bases, with 15 bases between the two germline ends. The CDR3 covers 15 residues.

CDR3 sequence (DNA): TGTGCCAGCAGTTCCAAAGTCGGGAGGGTCCGGGATACGCAGTATTTT. Amino acid sequence: CASSSKVGRVRDTQYF. J is TRBJ2-3 and V is TRBV27, with 8 bases identical to TRBD2. The CDR3 has 16 residues. After removal of 4 bases from V and 6 bases from J, the junction contained 12 bases not matched to a gene. Per the germline V gene, CDR1 is MNHEY and CDR2 is SMNVEV (reference sequence).

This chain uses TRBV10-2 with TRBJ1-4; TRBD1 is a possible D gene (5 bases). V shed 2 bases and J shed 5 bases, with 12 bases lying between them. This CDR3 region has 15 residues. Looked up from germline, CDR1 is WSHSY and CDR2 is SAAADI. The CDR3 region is CASSETGRSNEKLFF. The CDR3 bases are TGCGCCAGCAGTGAGACAGGCAGATCAAATGAAAAACTGTTTTTT.

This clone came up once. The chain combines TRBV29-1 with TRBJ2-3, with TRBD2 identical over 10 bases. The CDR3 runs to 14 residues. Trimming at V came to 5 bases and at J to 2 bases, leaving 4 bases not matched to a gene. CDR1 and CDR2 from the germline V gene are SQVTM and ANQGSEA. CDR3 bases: TGCAGCGTTATCAGCGGGAGGGCCACAGATACGCAGTATTTT. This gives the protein CSVISGRATDTQYF.

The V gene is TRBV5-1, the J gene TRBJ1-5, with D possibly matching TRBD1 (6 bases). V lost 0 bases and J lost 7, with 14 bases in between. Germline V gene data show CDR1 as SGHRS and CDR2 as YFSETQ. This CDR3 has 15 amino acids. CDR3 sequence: CASSLESGGRQPQHF. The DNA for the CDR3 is TGCGCCAGCAGCTTGGAGTCGGGGGGCCGGCAGCCCCAGCATTTT.

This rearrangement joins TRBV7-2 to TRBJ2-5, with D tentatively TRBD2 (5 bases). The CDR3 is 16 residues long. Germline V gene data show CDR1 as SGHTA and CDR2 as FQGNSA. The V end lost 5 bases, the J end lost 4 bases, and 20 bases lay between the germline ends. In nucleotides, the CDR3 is TGTGCCAGCAGCGCATCTGGCGGACTTAAAACAGAGACCCAGTACTTC. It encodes CASSASGGLKTETQYF.

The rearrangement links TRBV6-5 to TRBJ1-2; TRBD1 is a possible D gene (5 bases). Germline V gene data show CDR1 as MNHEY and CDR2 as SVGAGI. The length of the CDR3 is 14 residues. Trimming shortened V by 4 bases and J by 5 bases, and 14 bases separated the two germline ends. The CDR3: CASSFPGGYYGYTF. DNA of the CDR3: TGTGCCAGCAGTTTCCCGGGGGGTTATTATGGCTACACCTTC.

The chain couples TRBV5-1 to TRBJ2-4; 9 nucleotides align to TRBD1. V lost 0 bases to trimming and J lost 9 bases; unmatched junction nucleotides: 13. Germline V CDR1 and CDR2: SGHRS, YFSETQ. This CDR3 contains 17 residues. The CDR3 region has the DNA TGCGCCAGCAGCTTGGCCAATTTAAGGACAGGGGAGAGCATTCAGTACTTC. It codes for CASSLANLRTGESIQYF.

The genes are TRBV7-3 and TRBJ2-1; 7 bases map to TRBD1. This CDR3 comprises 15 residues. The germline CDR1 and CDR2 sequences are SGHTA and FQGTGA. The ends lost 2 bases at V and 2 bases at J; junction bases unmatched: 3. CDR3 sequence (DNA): TGTGCCAGCAGCTTACGCGACAGGGCCTACAATGAGCAGTTCTTC. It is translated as CASSLRDRAYNEQFF.